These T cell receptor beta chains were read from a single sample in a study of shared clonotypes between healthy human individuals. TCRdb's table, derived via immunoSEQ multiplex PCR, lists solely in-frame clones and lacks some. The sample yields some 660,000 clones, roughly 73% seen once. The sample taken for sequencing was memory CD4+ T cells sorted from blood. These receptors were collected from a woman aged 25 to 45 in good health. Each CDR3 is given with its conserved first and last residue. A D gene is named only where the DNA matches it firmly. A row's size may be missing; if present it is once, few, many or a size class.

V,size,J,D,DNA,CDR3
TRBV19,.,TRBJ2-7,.,TGTGCCAGTAGCACTCTCGCCGGGACACTGTCCTACGAGCAGTACTTC,CASSTLAGTLSYEQYF
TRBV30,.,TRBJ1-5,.,TGTGCCTGGAGTTCCATTAGGGGGAGCAATCAGCCCCAGCATTTT,CAWSSIRGSNQPQHF
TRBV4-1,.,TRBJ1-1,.,TGCGCCAGCAGCCAAGTCGGGGGGCGTGAAGCTTTCTTT,CASSQVGGREAFF
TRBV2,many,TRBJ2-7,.,TGTGCCAGCAGGTCCGGTGGAGGGATCGTGTACGAGCAGTACTTC,CASRSGGGIVYEQYF
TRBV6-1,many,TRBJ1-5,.,TGTGCCAGCAGTGACAGCCGGGGGAATCAGCCCCAGCATTTT,CASSDSRGNQPQHF
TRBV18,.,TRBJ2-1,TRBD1,TGTGCCAGCTACACCGGGACAGGGGATTTCGATGAGCAGTTCTTC,CASYTGTGDFDEQFF
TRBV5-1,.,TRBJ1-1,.,TGCGCCAGCAGCTTGGGGGCAGACATGAACACTGAAGCTTTCTTT,CASSLGADMNTEAFF
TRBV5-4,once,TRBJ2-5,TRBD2,TGTGCCAGCAGCTTTAGAAAGCGGGGCACGGGAGAGACCCAGTACTTC,CASSFRKRGTGETQYF
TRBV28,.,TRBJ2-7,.,TGTGCCAGCAGGGGTCTCTACGAGCAGTACTTC,CASRGLYEQYF
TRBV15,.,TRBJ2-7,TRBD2,TGTGCCACCAGCAGAGGGCCCAGGGAGGGCTACGAGCAGTACTTC,CATSRGPREGYEQYF
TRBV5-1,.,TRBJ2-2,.,TGCGCCAGCAGCTTTGAGTCCGGGGAGCTGTTTTTT,CASSFESGELFF
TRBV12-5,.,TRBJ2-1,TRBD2,TGTGCTAGTGGTATCCCGGGACTAGCGGGAGGGCCGGTCAATGAGCAGTTCTTC,CASGIPGLAGGPVNEQFF
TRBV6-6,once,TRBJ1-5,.,TGTGCCAGCAGTTCGACAGTTAGCAATCAGCCCCAGCATTTT,CASSSTVSNQPQHF
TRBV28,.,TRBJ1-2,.,TGTGCCAGCAGTTCTGGGGGCGCCGGCTATGGCTACACCTTC,CASSSGGAGYGYTF
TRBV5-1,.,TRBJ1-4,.,TGCGCCAGCAGCTTCGACGACAGATCTGAAAAACTGTTTTTT,CASSFDDRSEKLFF
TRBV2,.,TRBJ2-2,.,TGTGCCAGCACAGAGGAGGGAACCGGGGAGCTGTTTTTT,CASTEEGTGELFF
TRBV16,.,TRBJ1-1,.,TGTGCCAGCAGCCCCCGCAGGAGCCCTGAAGCTTTCTTT,CASSPRRSPEAFF
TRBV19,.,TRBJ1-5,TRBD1,TGTGCCAGTAAATCGGGACAGGGCTTTCAGCCCCAGCATTTT,CASKSGQGFQPQHF
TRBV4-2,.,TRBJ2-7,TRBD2,TGTGCCAGCAGCTACGGGACTAGCGGGAACTACGAGCAGTACTTC,CASSYGTSGNYEQYF
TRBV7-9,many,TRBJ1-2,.,TGTGCCAGCAGCTCCTCGAACTCTAACTATGGCTACACCTTC,CASSSSNSNYGYTF
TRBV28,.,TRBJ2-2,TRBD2,TGTGCCAGCGGGACTAGCGGGACCGGGGAGCTGTTTTTT,CASGTSGTGELFF
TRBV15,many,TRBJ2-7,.,TGTGCCACCAGCAGAGTGGGGAGGGGGTTTTACGAGCAGTACTTC,CATSRVGRGFYEQYF